This T cell receptor beta chain was documented in a study of T cells after yellow fever vaccination. Production of TCR cDNA was by 5'RACE template switching, which also added a universal primer site and UMIs. In TCRdb, the 5' RACE reads were re-called with MiXCR into one record per CDR3 protein. The sample lists around 140,000 distinct CDR3 sequences; approximately 6.6% were seen once. Remarks on this clonotype: Its specificity is unknown.

Overall study findings and caveats: Clonotypes shared by both compartments, CD4 and CD8, made up a small share. Detected again after the booster were most primary-vaccination clones, at 95% to 98% CD4 and 80% to 90% CD8.

The CDR3 has 14 amino acids. V was shortened by 1 base and J by 6 bases, with 12 bases between the two germline ends. Germline CDR1 and CDR2: SGHTA and FQGNSA. The chain joins TRBV7-2 to TRBJ1-1, with D unclear. This TCR was recovered from a man aged 30-40 years who received the YFV17D yellow fever vaccine. Specimen: CD4+ T cells sorted from PBMCs, collected 10 days after the yellow fever booster vaccination. CDR3 nucleotides: TGTGCCAGCAGCTTAGTGCCGGCGAGGGCTGAAGCTTTCTTT. This encodes CASSLVPARAEAFF.